The 13 T cell receptor beta chains in this list originate from one sample, sequenced in a study of CD8 T cells in Susac syndrome. About 0.45 to 1 ug RNA was reverse transcribed with random hexamers. TCRdb used MiXCR to reprocess the immunoSEQ multiplex PCR reads, holding one entry per CDR3 protein. The sample records 120,000 or so distinct CDR3 sequences, 85% to 95% being singletons. The sequencing sample was made of CD8+ T cells from PBMCs. The receptors come from a human donor with Susac syndrome.

This rearrangement joins TRBV7-8 to TRBJ1-1; D gene uncertain. CDR3 length equals 13 residues. Trimming pared 5 bases from V and 5 bases from J, leaving 12 bases between. Per germline, CDR1 SGHVS and CDR2 FQNEAQ. CDR3 residues: CASSVELWTEAFF. In DNA form, the CDR3 reads TGTGCCAGCAGCGTTGAGCTGTGGACTGAAGCTTTCTTT. Full variable domain (missing parts from reference TRBV7-8 and TRBJ1-1): GAGVSQSPRYKVAKRGQDVALRCDPISGHVSLFWYQQALGQGPEFLTYFQNEAQLDKSGLPSDRFFAERPEGSVSTLKIQRTQQEDSAVYLCASSVELWTEAFFGQGTRLTVV.

The chain links TRBV6-6 to TRBJ2-1; 10 nucleotides line up with TRBD1. Trimming cost V 5 bases and J 0 bases; bases outside gene matches: 1. Germline V gives CDR1 MNHNY, CDR2 SVGAGI (reference sequence). The length of the CDR3 is 15 residues. CDR3 loop: CASSDRGPSYNEQFF. The CDR3 DNA reads TGTGCCAGCAGTGACAGGGGGCCCTCCTACAATGAGCAGTTCTTC.

The rearrangement uses TRBV14 and TRBJ2-3; D ambiguous. From germline, CDR1 is SGHDN and CDR2 FVKESK. This CDR3 region has 13 residues. Trimming removed 4 bases at V and 0 bases at J, with 5 bases between. The CDR3 loop is CASSRESTDTQYF. The CDR3 bases are TGTGCCAGCAGCCGAGAAAGCACAGATACGCAGTATTTT. The full variable domain, rest sourced from reference TRBV14 and TRBJ2-3, is EAGVTQFPSHSVIEKGQTVTLRCDPISGHDNLYWYRRVMGKEIKFLLHFVKESKQDESGMPNNRFLAERTGGTYSTLKVQPAELEDSGVYFCASSRESTDTQYFGPGTRLTVL.

This clonotype was detected only a few times. The rearrangement joins TRBV20-1 to TRBJ1-5; D remains unclear. CDR1 DFQATT and CDR2 SNEGSKA come from the germline V gene (reference sequence). The CDR3 is 14 residues long. V shed 1 base and J shed 4 bases, with 11 bases lying between them. The CDR3 region is CSARVDDGNQPQHF. The CDR3 DNA is TGCAGTGCTAGAGTCGATGATGGTAATCAGCCCCAGCATTTT.

This chain joins TRBV9 and TRBJ2-7, with D tentatively TRBD1 (6 bases). The CDR3 runs 13 residues. With 3 bases removed from V and 1 base from J, the gap between germline ends came to 8 bases. Germline V lookup: CDR1 SGDLS, CDR2 YYNGEE. CDR3 nucleotides: TGTGCCAGCAGCGCTGGACAGTCCTACGAGCAGTACTTC. Its protein is CASSAGQSYEQYF.

The chain uses TRBV6-5 and TRBJ2-7; possible D gene TRBD1, 5 bases. V shed 5 bases and J shed 3 bases, with 14 bases lying between them. The CDR3 has 14 amino acids. The germline V gene has CDR1 MNHEY and CDR2 SVGAGI. CDR3 sequence: CASSLESQGYEQYF. DNA of the CDR3: TGTGCCAGCAGTCTCGAAAGCCAGGGCTACGAGCAGTACTTC.

CDR3 in amino acids: CSAIPRAPYSNQPQHF. The CDR3, as DNA: TGCAGTGCTATTCCCAGGGCCCCGTATAGCAATCAGCCCCAGCATTTT. The chain employs TRBV20-1 and TRBJ1-5; D possibly corresponds to TRBD1 (5 bases). The CDR3 has 16 amino acids. Trimming removed 4 bases at V and 0 bases at J, with 16 bases between. Germline V lookup: CDR1 DFQATT, CDR2 SNEGSKA (reference sequence).

This chain uses TRBV29-1 with TRBJ2-5; D gene unclear. Germline V gene lookup returns CDR1 SQVTM and CDR2 ANQGSEA. Between the trimmed V and J ends, which lost 7 bases and 1 base, there was a span of 10 bases. This CDR3 spans 12 amino acids. CDR3 sequence: CSGMDGQETQYF. Written as DNA, the CDR3 is TGCAGCGGAATGGACGGCCAAGAGACCCAGTACTTC.

This chain links TRBV20-1 with TRBJ1-4; D is unclear. Looked up from germline, CDR1 is DFQATT and CDR2 is SNEGSKA (reference sequence). The CDR3 consists of 12 residues. V was trimmed by 4 bases and J by 8 bases, leaving 11 bases between them. The CDR3 loop is CSAIFPGEKLFF. The CDR3 nucleotides read TGCAGTGCTATTTTTCCGGGGGAAAAACTGTTTTTT.

The gene calls are TRBV30 and TRBJ2-2, with 7 positions matching TRBD1. CDR3 length: 16 amino acids. With V trimmed by 2 bases and J by 4 bases, 10 bases remained unmatched. Germline values: CDR1 GTSNPN, CDR2 SVGIG (reference sequence). This chain's CDR3 is CAWSPLQGLSTGELFF. For the CDR3, the DNA is TGTGCCTGGAGTCCTCTACAGGGGTTGAGCACCGGGGAGCTGTTTTTT.

This chain joins TRBV5-4 and TRBJ1-1; D uncertain. The germline V gene has CDR1 SGHNT and CDR2 YYREEE (reference sequence). Trimming left V 1 base short and J 3 bases short, with 10 bases between. The CDR3 totals 14 residues. The CDR3 bases are TGTGCCAGCAGCTTGTACGGCCGCGACACTGAAGCTTTCTTT. Translating gives CASSLYGRDTEAFF.

The sample holds one count of this clonotype. V is TRBV29-1 and J is TRBJ2-3; no clear D. CDR3 length: 13 amino acids. Trimming took 4 bases from V and 3 from J, leaving 11 bases between them. Germline V gene sequence: CDR1 SQVTM, CDR2 ANQGSEA. CDR3 loop: CSVVHQVTDTQYF. The CDR3 bases are TGCAGCGTTGTACATCAAGTAACAGATACGCAGTATTTT.

V is TRBV29-1 and J is TRBJ1-2; perhaps TRBD1 as D (5 bases). Trimming took 0 bases from V and 0 from J, leaving 11 bases between them. Germline V CDR1 and CDR2: SQVTM, ANQGSEA. The CDR3 sequence is 15 residues long. This chain's CDR3 is CSVEDRGSPNYGYTF. The DNA of the CDR3 is TGCAGCGTTGAAGATCGGGGCAGCCCTAACTATGGCTACACCTTC.